This record covers a single T cell receptor (beta chain). Its binding antigen is unknown. No much larger clone exists at a distance of one base, and base qualities are not known. The germline V gene sets CDR1 to SGHAT and CDR2 to FQNNGV. Inclusive of the bounding cysteine and phenylalanine, the CDR3 is 13 residues long. Only the CDR3 DNA stays, 39 bases, in frame from base 1. V is pared back by 5 bases and J by 4 bases, with 8 bases lying between the germline termini. For sorting, regulatory T cells were defined as CD4+CD25hiCD127low/negative cells. The control samples were obtained from healthy donors who were not related to the patients. A FACSAria flow cytometer was used to sort the Tconv and Treg cells intended for TCRbeta sequencing. Sorted cells were collected in 5-ml round-bottom polystyrene tubes, and dry cell pellets were stored frozen at -80 degrees C prior to sequencing. The data were obtained in a study of B cell selection in AIRE deficiency (dated by TCRdb to between 2019 and 2020). At the level of the whole study: Researchers compared the TCRbeta repertoires of sorted blood CD4+ conventional T cells and regulatory T cells from AIRE-deficient patients with the corresponding repertoires from healthy controls. The TCR-sequenced cohort comprised roughly five AIRE-deficient APECED patients and roughly five healthy control donors.

The immunoSEQ platform was used for TCRbeta chain sequencing. In the original analysis: When Treg repertoires were pooled, patients gave about 5.65x10^4 distinct TCRbeta sequences, while healthy donors gave 9.56x10^4. Treg TCRbeta sequences found in two or more individuals were defined as public, and these public Treg TCRbeta sequences were then searched for in Tconv repertoires. Differences between groups were assessed by Mann-Whitney U tests with Bonferroni-Dunn correction in GraphPad Prism 7.03. Not all clones reach the TCRdb copy of this immuneACCESS table, which keeps in-frame sequences only. Checked studies attribute under half of the gap to unresolved V genes and leave the rest unexplained. The V and J calls and clone size are taken from that table; D and trimming were inferred from the DNA. The sample data list around 26,000 clones, and 80% to 95% of these were observed just once. Together, the top ten hold around 1.1% of the sample.

Study-wide conclusions, independent of this receptor: TCRBV gene usage, CDR3 length and TCR diversity in Tconv and Treg cells from AIRE-deficient patients were found to be similar to those in cells from healthy donors. Approximately 31% of Treg TCRbeta sequences shared among healthy donors appeared in patient Tconv cells, suggesting diversion of Treg-biased clones into the Tconv compartment. Only TCRbeta chains were sequenced, and approximately 34% of the Treg sequences shared among healthy donors were also detected in healthy Tconv cells, possibly owing to differing TCRalpha chains. Among 3657 shared Treg TCRbeta sequences, 25% to 40% were shared exclusively among healthy donors and just under 9.5% exclusively among patients, which suggests that Treg selection is less efficient in the absence of AIRE. Shared Treg sequences had shorter CDR3s, reflecting a bias toward rearrangements with few non-templated nucleotide insertions.

Here the chain combines TRBV11-2 and TRBJ2-2; the D gene remains uncertain. The clonotype was recovered from a human donor in good health. The sequenced sample consisted of CD4+CD25+ Tregs sorted from PBMCs. The nucleotides are TGTGCCAGCAGCCCTTGGGGCACCGGGGAGCTGTTTTTT. Its protein is CASSPWGTGELFF.